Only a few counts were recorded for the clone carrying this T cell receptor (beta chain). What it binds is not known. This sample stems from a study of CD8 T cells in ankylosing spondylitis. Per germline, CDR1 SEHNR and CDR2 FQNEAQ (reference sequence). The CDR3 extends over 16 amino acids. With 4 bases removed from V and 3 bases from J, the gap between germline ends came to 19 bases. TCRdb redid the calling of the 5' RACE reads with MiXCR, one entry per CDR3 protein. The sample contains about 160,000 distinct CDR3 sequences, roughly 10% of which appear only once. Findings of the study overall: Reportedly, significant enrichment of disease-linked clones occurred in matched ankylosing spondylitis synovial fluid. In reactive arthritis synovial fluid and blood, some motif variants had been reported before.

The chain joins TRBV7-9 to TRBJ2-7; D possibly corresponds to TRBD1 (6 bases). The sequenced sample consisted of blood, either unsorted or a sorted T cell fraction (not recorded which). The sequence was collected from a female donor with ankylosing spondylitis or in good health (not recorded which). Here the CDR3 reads CASSSSRGRGSYEQYF. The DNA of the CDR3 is TGTGCCAGCAGCTCCTCCAGGGGTAGGGGAAGCTACGAGCAGTACTTC.